This T cell receptor (beta chain) comes out of a study of shared clonotypes between healthy human individuals. CD4+ cell separation produced CD45RA+ naive and CD45RA-negative memory subsets. The assay used deep level. TCRdb keeps only in-frame clones here, not all; method: immunoSEQ multiplex PCR. The table includes approximately 2.5 million clones, roughly 93% detected once. The CDR3 has 17 residues. Per germline, CDR1 LNHNV and CDR2 YYDKDF (reference sequence). Trimming cost V 1 base and J 3 bases, with 18 bases left between them. The sequencing sample was made of naive CD4+ T cells from PBMCs. Indicated subset: CD45RA+ positively selected. The chain recombines TRBV15 with TRBJ2-5; no definite D call. This sequence was found in a man younger than 35 in good health. Some clones in this sample may be carry-over from other donors' samples. CDR3 region: CATSRGPNLYSKETQYF. The DNA of the CDR3 is TGTGCCACCAGCAGAGGTCCCAACCTGTACTCTAAAGAGACCCAGTACTTC.